Below are 13 T cell receptor beta chains sequenced from a single sample in a study of identical twins (dated by TCRdb to the mid-2010s). Receptor libraries were prepared by 5' RACE. The sequencer listed for this sample is Illumina HiSeq 2000. TCRdb ran its own pipeline on the public reads, namely fastp trimming at Q25 and MiXCR clone calling, and kept in-frame beta chains. Rows are unified per CDR3 protein, each entry keeping the most common DNA and genes. For this sample the table gives 500,000 to 550,000 distinct CDR3 sequences, of which approximately 22% were detected only once. The top ten clonotypes cover under 0.95% of the sample. This sample also belongs to another study, concerning T cells expressing NK-cell markers.

Sequencing was performed on CD4+ T cells sorted from blood. The receptor source for this set is a woman in her late teens or twenties in good health.

The J gene is TRBJ2-7, the V gene TRBV20-1; 8 bases align to TRBD2. Germline CDR1 is DFQATT and CDR2 is SNEGSKA (reference sequence). This CDR3 spans 14 amino acids. Unmatched junction bases numbered 18, after V lost 8 bases and J lost 9 bases. The CDR3 nucleotides are TGCAGTCCAGACCCGGCGGGGGGCCCTTTTGGGCAGTACTTC. Encoded protein: CSPDPAGGPFGQYF.

In this sample, this clonotype turned up a few times. This chain links TRBV12-3 or TRBV12-4 with TRBJ1-4, with 9 bases aligning to TRBD1. Germline trimming cut 5 bases from V and 8 bases from J; bases unmatched to any gene: 9. The CDR3 is made up of 15 amino acids. CDR3 protein: CASSPQGASQEKLFF. The CDR3 nucleotides are TGTGCCAGCAGTCCACAGGGGGCTAGTCAGGAAAAACTGTTTTTT.

This clonotype has a handful of counts. This chain links TRBV20-1 with TRBJ2-7; 8 positions agree with TRBD2. CDR3 size: 13 residues. The V and J ends lost 3 bases and 2 bases, in that order; junction bases with no gene match: 3. Germline CDR1 reads DFQATT; CDR2 reads SNEGSKA (reference sequence). CDR3 sequence: CSASGGGTYEQYF. CDR3 nucleotides: TGCAGTGCTAGCGGGGGGGGAACCTACGAGCAGTACTTC.

In this sample, this clonotype turned up once. This sequence joins TRBV5-1 and TRBJ2-7; 11 bases are shared with TRBD2. V lost 7 bases, J lost 3 bases, and 6 bases stayed unmatched. In germline, CDR1 is SGHRS, CDR2 YFSETQ. This CDR3 has 14 amino acids. The chain's CDR3 is CASSLAGGHYEQYF. CDR3 bases: TGCGCCAGCTCTCTAGCGGGGGGACACTACGAGCAGTACTTC. Using reference TRBV5-1 and TRBJ2-7 for the parts outside the CDR3, the full variable domain is KAGVTQTPRYLIKTRGQQVTLSCSPISGHRSVSWYQQTPGQGLQFLFEYFSETQRNKGNFPGRFSGRQFSNSRSEMNVSTLELGDSALYLCASSLAGGHYEQYFGPGTRLTVT.

The J gene is TRBJ1-1, the V gene TRBV11-3; D gene unclear. Deletions cut 2 bases from V and 3 bases from J, with 10 bases between. The CDR3 consists of 14 residues. The germline CDR1 and CDR2 sequences are SGHNT and YENEEA. The chain's CDR3 is CASSLYTSDTEAFF. For the CDR3, the DNA is TGTGCCAGCAGCTTATACACGTCCGACACTGAAGCTTTCTTT. Drawing the rest from reference TRBV11-3 and TRBJ1-1, the complete variable domain is EAGVVQSPRYKIIEKKQPVAFWCNPISGHNTLYWYLQNLGQGPELLIRYENEEAVDDSQLPKDRFSAERLKGVDSTLKIQPAELGDSAVYLCASSLYTSDTEAFFGQGTRLTVV.

The chain is built from TRBV12-3 or TRBV12-4 and TRBJ2-3, with unresolved D. This CDR3 is 14 amino acids long. V was trimmed by 2 bases and J by 2 bases, leaving 8 bases between them. The DNA of the CDR3 is TGTGCCAGCAGTTTACGCTGGTCCACAGATACGCAGTATTTT. As protein: CASSLRWSTDTQYF.

This chain connects TRBV12-3 or TRBV12-4 to TRBJ2-2, with 13 bases matching TRBD2. V dropped 5 bases and J dropped 9; count of bases not matched to a gene: 6. CDR3 length: 15 residues. CDR3 DNA: TGTGCCAGCAGTCCCCGACTAGCGGGGGGTAGGGAGCTGTTTTTT. Translated: CASSPRLAGGRELFF.

This clonotype was observed many times. V and J are TRBV12-3 or TRBV12-4 and TRBJ2-5; no clear D gene. The CDR3 totals 12 residues. V was cut by 3 bases and J by 2 bases, with 4 bases left in between. The DNA for the CDR3 is TGTGCCAGCAGTTTCCTACAAGAGACCCAGTACTTC. Amino acids: CASSFLQETQYF.

This sequence joins TRBV5-6 and TRBJ2-1; D gene ambiguous. The V and J ends lost 0 bases and 6 bases respectively, with 7 bases between them. Germline CDR1 is SGHDT and CDR2 is YYEEEE. This CDR3 is 13 amino acids long. The CDR3, as DNA: TGTGCCAGCAGCTTGGCGCTTATCAATGAGCAGTTCTTC. Translating gives CASSLALINEQFF.

This sequence joins TRBV6-2 or TRBV6-3 and TRBJ2-7, with D possibly being TRBD1 or TRBD2 (5 bases each). The CDR3 length is 11 residues. The V end was cut by 8 bases, the J end by 5 bases, with 10 bases between. The germline gives CDR1 MNHEY, CDR2 SVGEGT. The CDR3 DNA reads TGTGCCAGCTCCCGGGACCACGAGCAGTACTTC. It is translated as CASSRDHEQYF.

The CDR3 DNA reads as TGTGCCAGCAGCCCCTCACCCGGGACTAGCGGGAACAATGAGCAGTTCTTC. Residues: CASSPSPGTSGNNEQFF. The V gene is TRBV9, the J gene TRBJ2-1, with 13 bases fitting TRBD2. CDR1 is SGDLS, CDR2 YYNGEE, per germline. The CDR3 runs to 17 residues. V trimming: 4 bases; J trimming: 5 bases; junction bases outside the gene matches: 9.

This clonotype was observed at least ten times. The chain uses TRBV29-1 and TRBJ1-1; tentatively, D is TRBD1 (5 bases). The CDR3 length is 13 residues. V was trimmed by 4 bases and J by 2 bases, leaving 11 bases between them. Germline CDR1 SQVTM, CDR2 ANQGSEA. For the CDR3, the DNA is TGCAGCGTTGCGGGACCCTCAAACACTGAAGCTTTCTTT. Amino acid sequence: CSVAGPSNTEAFF.

In this sample, this clonotype turned up many times. The chain recombines TRBV7-2 with TRBJ2-1; 8 bases map to TRBD2. The J segment lost 4 bases and the V segment lost 2 bases, leaving 4 bases of the junction unmatched. The CDR3 runs to 15 residues. Germline V gene sequence: CDR1 SGHTA, CDR2 FQGNSA. The CDR3: CASSLQAGVYNEQFF. As DNA, the CDR3 is TGTGCCAGCAGCTTACAAGCGGGGGTATACAATGAGCAGTTCTTC.